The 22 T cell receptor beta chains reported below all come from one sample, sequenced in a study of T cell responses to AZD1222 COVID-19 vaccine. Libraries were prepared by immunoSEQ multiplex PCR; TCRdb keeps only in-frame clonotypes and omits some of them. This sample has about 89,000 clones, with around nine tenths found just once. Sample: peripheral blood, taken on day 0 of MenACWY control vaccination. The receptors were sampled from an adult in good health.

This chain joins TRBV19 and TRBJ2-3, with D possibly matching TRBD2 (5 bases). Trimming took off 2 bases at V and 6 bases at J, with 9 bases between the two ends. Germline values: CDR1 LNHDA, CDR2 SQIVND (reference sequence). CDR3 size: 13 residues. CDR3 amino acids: CASSINGGDTQYF. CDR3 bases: TGTGCCAGTAGTATAAATGGCGGGGATACGCAGTATTTT.

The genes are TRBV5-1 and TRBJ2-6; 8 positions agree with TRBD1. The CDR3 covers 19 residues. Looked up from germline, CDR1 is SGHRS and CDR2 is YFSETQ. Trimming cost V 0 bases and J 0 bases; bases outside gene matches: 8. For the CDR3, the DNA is TGCGCCAGCAGCTTGGGGGCGGGACAGGCCCTCTCTGGGGCCAACGTCCTGACTTTC. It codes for CASSLGAGQALSGANVLTF.

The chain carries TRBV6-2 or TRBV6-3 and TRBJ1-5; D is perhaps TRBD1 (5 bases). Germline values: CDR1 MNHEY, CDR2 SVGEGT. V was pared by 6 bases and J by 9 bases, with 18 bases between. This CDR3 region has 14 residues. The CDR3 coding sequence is TGTGCCAGCAGCCCCGGGACTCTCTCGTGGCCCCAGCATTTT. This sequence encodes CASSPGTLSWPQHF.

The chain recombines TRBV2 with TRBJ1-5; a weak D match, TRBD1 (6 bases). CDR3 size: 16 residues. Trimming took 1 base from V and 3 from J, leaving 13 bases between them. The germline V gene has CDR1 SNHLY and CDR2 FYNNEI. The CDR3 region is CASSEGGARPNQPQHF. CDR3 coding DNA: TGTGCCAGCAGTGAAGGGGGGGCGCGGCCCAATCAGCCCCAGCATTTT.

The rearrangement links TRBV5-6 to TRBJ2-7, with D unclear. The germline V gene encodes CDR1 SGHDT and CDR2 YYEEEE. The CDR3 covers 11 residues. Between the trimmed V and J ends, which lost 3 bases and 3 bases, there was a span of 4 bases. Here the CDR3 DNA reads TGTGCCAGCAGCTACTACTACGAGCAGTACTTC. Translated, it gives CASSYYYEQYF.

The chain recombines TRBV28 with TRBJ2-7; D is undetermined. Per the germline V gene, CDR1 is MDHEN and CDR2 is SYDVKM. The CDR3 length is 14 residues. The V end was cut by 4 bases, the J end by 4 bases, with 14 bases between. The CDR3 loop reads CASSSRTFGYEQYF. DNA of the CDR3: TGTGCCAGCAGTTCCCGGACCTTTGGTTACGAGCAGTACTTC.

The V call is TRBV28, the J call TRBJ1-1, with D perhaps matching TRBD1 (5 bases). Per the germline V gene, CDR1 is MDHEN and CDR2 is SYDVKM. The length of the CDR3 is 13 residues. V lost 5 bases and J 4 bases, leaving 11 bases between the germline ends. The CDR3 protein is CASSPPGSTEAFF. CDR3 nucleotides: TGTGCCAGCAGTCCACCAGGGTCCACTGAAGCTTTCTTT.

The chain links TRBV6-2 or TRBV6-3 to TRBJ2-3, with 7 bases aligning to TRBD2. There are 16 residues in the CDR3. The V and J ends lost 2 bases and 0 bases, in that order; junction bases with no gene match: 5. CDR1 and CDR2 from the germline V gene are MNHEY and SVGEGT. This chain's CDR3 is CASSYQAGESTDTQYF. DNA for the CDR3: TGTGCCAGCAGTTACCAGGCGGGGGAAAGCACAGATACGCAGTATTTT.

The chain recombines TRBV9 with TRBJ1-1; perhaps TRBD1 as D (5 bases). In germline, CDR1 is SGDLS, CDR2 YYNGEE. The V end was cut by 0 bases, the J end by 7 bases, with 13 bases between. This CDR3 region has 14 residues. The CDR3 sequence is CASSVAVGTNEAFF. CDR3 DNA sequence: TGTGCCAGCAGCGTAGCAGTTGGGACGAATGAAGCTTTCTTT.

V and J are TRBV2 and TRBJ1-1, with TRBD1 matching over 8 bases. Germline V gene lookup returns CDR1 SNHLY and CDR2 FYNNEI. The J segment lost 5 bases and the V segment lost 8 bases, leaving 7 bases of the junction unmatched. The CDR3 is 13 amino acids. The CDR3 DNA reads TGTGCCAGCGGCGTACAGGGGGAAACTGAAGCTTTCTTT. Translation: CASGVQGETEAFF.

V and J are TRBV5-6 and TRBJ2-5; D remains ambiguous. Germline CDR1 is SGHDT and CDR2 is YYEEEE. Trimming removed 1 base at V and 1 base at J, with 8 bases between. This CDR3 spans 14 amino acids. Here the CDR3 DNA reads TGTGCCAGCAGCTTGTCTACAGTCCAAGAGACCCAGTACTTC. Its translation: CASSLSTVQETQYF. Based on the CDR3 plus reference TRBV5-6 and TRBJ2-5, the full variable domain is DAGVTQSPTHLIKTRGQQVTLRCSPKSGHDTVSWYQQALGQGPQFIFQYYEEEERQRGNFPDRFSGHQFPNYSSELNVNALLLGDSALYLCASSLSTVQETQYFGPGTRLLVL.

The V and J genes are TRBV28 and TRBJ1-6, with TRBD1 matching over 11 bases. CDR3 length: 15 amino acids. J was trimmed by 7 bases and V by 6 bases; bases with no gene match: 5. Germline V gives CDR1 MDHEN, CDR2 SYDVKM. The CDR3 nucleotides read TGTGCCAGCAGCGCGGACAGGGGGCGCAATTCACCCCTCCACTTT. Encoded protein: CASSADRGRNSPLHF.

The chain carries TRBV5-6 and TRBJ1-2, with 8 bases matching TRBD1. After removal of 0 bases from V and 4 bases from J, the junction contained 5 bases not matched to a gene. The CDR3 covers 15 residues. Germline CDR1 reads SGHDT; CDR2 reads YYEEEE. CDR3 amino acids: CASSLESGTGYGYTF. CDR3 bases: TGTGCCAGCAGCTTGGAGTCGGGGACAGGCTATGGCTACACCTTC. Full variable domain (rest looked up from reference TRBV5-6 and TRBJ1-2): DAGVTQSPTHLIKTRGQQVTLRCSPKSGHDTVSWYQQALGQGPQFIFQYYEEEERQRGNFPDRFSGHQFPNYSSELNVNALLLGDSALYLCASSLESGTGYGYTFGSGTRLTVV.

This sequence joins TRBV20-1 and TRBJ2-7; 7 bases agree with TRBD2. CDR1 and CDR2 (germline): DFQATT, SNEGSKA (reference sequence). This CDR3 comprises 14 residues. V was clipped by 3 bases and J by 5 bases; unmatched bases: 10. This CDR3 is CSASWVAGVDEQYF. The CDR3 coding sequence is TGCAGTGCTAGTTGGGTGGCGGGAGTGGACGAGCAGTACTTC.

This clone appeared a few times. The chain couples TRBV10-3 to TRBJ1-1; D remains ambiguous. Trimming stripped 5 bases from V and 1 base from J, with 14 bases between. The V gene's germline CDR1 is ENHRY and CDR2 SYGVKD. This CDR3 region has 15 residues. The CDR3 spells CAISKNPTANTEAFF. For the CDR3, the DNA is TGTGCCATCAGTAAGAACCCGACGGCGAACACTGAAGCTTTCTTT.

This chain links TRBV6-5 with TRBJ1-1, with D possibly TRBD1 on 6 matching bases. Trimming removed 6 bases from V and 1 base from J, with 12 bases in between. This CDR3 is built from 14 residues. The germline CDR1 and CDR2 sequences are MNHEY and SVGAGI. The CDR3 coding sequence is TGTGCCAGCAGCAAACCGGGACAGAACACTGAAGCTTTCTTT. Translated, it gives CASSKPGQNTEAFF.

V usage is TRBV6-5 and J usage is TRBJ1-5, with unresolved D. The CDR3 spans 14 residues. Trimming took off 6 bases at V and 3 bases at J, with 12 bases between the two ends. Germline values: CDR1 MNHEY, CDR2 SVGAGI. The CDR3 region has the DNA TGTGCCAGCAGCCGCCAACAAAACAATCAGCCCCAGCATTTT. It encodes CASSRQQNNQPQHF.

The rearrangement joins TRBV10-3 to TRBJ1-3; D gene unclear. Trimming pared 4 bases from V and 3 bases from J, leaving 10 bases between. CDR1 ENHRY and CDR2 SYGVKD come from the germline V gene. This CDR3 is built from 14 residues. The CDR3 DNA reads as TGTGCCATCAGTGCGGATAGGGATGGAAACACCATATATTTT. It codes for CAISADRDGNTIYF.

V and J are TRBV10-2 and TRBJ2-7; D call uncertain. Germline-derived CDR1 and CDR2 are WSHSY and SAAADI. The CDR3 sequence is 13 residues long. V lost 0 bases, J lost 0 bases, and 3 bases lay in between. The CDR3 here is CASSESFSYEQYF. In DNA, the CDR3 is TGCGCCAGCAGTGAGTCGTTCTCCTACGAGCAGTACTTC.

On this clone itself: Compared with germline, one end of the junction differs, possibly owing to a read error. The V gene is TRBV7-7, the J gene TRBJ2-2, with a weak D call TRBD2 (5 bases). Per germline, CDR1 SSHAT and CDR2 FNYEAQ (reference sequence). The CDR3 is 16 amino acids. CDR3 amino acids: CASSLASFENTGELFF. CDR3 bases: TGTGCTAGCAGCTTAGCGTCTTTCGAGAACACCGGGGAGCTGTTTTTT.

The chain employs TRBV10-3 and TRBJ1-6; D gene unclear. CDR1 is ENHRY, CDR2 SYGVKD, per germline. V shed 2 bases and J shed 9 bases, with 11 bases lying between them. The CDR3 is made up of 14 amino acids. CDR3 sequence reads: CAISEAMSSSPLHF. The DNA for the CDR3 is TGTGCCATCAGTGAGGCGATGTCCTCTTCACCCCTCCACTTT.

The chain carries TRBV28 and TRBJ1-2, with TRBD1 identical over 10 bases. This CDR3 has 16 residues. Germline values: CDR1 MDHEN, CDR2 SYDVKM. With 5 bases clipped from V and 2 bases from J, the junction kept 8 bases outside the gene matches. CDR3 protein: CASSHNPGQGNYGYTF. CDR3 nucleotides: TGTGCCAGCAGTCATAATCCGGGACAGGGGAACTATGGCTACACCTTC.